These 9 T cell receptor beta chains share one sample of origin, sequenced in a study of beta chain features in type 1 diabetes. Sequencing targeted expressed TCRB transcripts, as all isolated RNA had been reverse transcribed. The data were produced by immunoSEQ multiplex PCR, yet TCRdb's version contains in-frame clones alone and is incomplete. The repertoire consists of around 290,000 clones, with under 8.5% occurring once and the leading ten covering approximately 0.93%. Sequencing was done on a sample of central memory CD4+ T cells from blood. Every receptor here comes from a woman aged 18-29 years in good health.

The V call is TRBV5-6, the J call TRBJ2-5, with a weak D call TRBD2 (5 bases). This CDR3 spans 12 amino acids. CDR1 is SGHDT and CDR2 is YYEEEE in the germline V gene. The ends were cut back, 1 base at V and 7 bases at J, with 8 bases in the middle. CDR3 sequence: CASSLPEGTQYF. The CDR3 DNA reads TGTGCCAGCAGCTTGCCAGAGGGGACCCAGTACTTC.

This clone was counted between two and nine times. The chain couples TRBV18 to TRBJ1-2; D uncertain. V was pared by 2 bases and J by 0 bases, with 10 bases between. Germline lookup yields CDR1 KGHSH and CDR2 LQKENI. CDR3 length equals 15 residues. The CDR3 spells CASSPDTATNYGYTF. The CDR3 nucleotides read TGTGCCAGCTCACCAGACACAGCGACTAACTATGGCTACACCTTC.

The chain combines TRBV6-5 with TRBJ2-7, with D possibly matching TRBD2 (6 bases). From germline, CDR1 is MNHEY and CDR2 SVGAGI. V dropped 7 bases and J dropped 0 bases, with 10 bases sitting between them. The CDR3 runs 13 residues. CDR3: CASMAGSSYEQYF. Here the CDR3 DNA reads TGTGCCAGCATGGCGGGAAGCTCCTACGAGCAGTACTTC.

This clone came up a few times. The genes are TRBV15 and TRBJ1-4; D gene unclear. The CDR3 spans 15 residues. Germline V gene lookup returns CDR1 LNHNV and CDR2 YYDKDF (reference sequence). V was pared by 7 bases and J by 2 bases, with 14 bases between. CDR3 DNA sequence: TGTGCCACCATAAAACGCCCAAGGACTAATGAAAAACTGTTTTTT. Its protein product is CATIKRPRTNEKLFF.

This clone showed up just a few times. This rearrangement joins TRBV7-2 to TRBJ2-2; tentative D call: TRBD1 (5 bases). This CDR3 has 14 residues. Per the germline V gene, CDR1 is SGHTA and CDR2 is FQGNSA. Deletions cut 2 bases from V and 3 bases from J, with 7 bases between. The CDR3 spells CASSLIRDTGELFF. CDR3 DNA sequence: TGTGCCAGCAGCTTAATCAGGGACACCGGGGAGCTGTTTTTT. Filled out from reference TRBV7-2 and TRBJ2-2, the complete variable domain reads GAGVSQSPSNKVTEKGKDVELRCDPISGHTALYWYRQSLGQGLEFLIYFQGNSAPDKSGLPSDRFSAERTGGSVSTLTIQRTQQEDSAVYLCASSLIRDTGELFFGEGSRLTVL.

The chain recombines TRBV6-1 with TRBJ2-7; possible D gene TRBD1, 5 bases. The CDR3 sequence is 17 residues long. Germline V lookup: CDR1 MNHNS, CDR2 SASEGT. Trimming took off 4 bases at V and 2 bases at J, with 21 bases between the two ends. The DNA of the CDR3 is TGTGCCAGCAGTGGTGGTGGATGGCAGGGCACCCCCTACGAGCAGTACTTC. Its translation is CASSGGGWQGTPYEQYF.

For the CDR3, the DNA is TGTGCCAGCAGCCCTGGATCCCGCACAGATACGCAGTATTTT. The encoded protein is CASSPGSRTDTQYF. The rearrangement joins TRBV7-9 to TRBJ2-3; no firm D call. V lost 5 bases, J lost 1 base, and 10 bases lay in between. The CDR3 has 14 residues. Germline-derived CDR1 and CDR2 are SEHNR and FQNEAQ (reference sequence).

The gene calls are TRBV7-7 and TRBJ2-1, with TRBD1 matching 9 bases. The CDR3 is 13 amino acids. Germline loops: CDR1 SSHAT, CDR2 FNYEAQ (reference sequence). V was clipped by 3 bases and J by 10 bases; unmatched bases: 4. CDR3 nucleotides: TGTGCCAGCAGCTTGGACAGGGGATCGGAGCAGTTCTTC. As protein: CASSLDRGSEQFF.

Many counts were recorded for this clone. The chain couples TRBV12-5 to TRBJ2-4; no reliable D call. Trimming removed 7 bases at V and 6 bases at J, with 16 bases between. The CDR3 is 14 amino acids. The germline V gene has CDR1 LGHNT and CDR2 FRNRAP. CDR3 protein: CASAHGDGVNIQYF. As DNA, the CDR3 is TGTGCTAGTGCCCATGGGGATGGGGTAAACATTCAGTACTTC.